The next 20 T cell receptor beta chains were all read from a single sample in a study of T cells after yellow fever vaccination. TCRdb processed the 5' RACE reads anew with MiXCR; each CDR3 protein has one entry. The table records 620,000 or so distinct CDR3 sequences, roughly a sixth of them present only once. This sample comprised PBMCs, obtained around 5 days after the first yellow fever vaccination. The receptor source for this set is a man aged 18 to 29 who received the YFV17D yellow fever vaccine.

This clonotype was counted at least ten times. CDR3 in DNA: TGTGCCAGCAGCTTAGGGGCGGTTAGCACAGATACGCAGTATTTT. It yields the protein CASSLGAVSTDTQYF. This sequence joins TRBV7-2 and TRBJ2-3; D is unresolved. Germline V lookup: CDR1 SGHTA, CDR2 FQGNSA. The V gene lost 1 base and the J gene lost 0 bases, with 8 bases spanning the gap. CDR3 length: 15 residues.

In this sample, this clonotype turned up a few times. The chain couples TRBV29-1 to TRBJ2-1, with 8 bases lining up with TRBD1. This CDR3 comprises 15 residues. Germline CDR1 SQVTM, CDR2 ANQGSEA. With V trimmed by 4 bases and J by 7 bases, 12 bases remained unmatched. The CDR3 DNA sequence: TGCAGCGTTGTCCCGAGGGGACAGGAAACGAATGAGCAGTTCTTC. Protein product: CSVVPRGQETNEQFF.

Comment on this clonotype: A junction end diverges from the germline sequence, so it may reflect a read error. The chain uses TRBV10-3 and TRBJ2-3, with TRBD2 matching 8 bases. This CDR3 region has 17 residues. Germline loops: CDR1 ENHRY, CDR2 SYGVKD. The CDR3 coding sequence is TGTGCCATCAGTGAGTCGAAAGAGAGCGGGGGTCCGGATACGAAGTATTTT. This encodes CAISESKESGGPDTKYF.

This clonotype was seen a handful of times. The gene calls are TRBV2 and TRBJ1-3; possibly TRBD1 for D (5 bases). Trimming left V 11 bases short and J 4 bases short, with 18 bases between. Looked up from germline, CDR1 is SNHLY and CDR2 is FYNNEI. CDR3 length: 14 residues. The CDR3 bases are TGTGCCGGGAAAAGGGGTTTGAGAGGAAACACCATATATTTT. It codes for CAGKRGLRGNTIYF.

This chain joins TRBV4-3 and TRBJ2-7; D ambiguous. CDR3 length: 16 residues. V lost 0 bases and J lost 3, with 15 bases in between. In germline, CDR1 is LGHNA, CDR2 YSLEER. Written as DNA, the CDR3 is TGCGCCAGCAGCCAAGAATGGCAACTCTTATACTACGAGCAGTACTTC. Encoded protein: CASSQEWQLLYYEQYF.

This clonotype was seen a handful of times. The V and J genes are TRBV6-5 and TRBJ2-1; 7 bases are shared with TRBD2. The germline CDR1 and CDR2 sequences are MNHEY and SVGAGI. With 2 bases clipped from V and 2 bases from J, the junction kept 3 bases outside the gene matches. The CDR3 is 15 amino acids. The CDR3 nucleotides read TGTGCCAGCAGTTACGGTGGGACTACCTACAATGAGCAGTTCTTC. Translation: CASSYGGTTYNEQFF.

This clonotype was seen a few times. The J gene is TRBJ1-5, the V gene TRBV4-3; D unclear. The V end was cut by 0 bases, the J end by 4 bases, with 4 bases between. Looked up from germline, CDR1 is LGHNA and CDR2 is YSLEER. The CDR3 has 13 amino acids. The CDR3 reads CASSQDHNQPQHF. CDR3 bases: TGCGCCAGCAGCCAAGATCATAATCAGCCCCAGCATTTT.

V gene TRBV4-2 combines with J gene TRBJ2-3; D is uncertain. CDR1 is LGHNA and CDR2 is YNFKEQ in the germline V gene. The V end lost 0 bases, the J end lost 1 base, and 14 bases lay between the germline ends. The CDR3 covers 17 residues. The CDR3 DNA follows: TGTGCCAGCAGCCAAGATGGGCCGGGTAGGGGCACAGATACGCAGTATTTT. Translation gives CASSQDGPGRGTDTQYF.

The CDR3 nucleotides are TGCGCCAGCAGCCAGCCGACAGGGGGTCCTTCGAAGAAAAACATTCAGTACTTC. Its translation: CASSQPTGGPSKKNIQYF. The rearrangement uses TRBV4-1 and TRBJ2-4, with TRBD1 identical over 9 bases. The length of the CDR3 is 18 residues. Trimming removed 3 bases from V and 4 bases from J; junction bases left unmatched: 13. Germline CDR1 reads MGHRA; CDR2 reads YSYEKL.

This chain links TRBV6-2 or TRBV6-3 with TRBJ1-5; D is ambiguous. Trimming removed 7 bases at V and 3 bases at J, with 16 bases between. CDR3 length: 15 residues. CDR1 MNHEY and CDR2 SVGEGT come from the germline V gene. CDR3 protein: CASTPLHGNNQPQHF. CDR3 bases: TGTGCCAGCACTCCCCTTCACGGGAACAATCAGCCCCAGCATTTT.

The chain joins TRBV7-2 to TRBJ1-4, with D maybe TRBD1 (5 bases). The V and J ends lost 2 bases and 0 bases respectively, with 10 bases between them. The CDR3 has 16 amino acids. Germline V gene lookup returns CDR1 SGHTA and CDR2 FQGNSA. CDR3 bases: TGTGCCAGCAGCTTAACAGGACTAACAACTAATGAAAAACTGTTTTTT. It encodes CASSLTGLTTNEKLFF.

CDR3 DNA sequence: TGCAGTGCCGCTCAGGGAGGGGGGAACTATGGCTACACCTTC. This sequence encodes CSAAQGGGNYGYTF. The J gene is TRBJ1-2, the V gene TRBV20-1, with D perhaps matching TRBD1 (6 bases). V lost 6 bases to trimming and J lost 2 bases, with 16 bases between them. Per germline, CDR1 DFQATT and CDR2 SNEGSKA (reference sequence). The CDR3 runs 14 residues.

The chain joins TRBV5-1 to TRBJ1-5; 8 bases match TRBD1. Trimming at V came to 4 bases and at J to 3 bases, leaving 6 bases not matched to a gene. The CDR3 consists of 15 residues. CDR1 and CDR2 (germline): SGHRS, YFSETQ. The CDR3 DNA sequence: TGCGCCAGCAGCCCAAAGACAGGGGCCAATCAGCCCCAGCATTTT. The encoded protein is CASSPKTGANQPQHF.

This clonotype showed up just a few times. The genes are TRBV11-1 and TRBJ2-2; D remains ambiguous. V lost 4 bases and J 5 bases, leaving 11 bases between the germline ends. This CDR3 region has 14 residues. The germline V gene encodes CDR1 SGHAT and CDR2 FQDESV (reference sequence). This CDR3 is CASSSGVRTGELFF. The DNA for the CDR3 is TGTGCCAGCAGCTCTGGGGTGAGGACCGGGGAGCTGTTTTTT. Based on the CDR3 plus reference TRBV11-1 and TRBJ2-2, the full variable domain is EAEVAQSPRYKITEKSQAVAFWCDPISGHATLYWYRQILGQGPELLVQFQDESVVDDSQLPKDRFSAERLKGVDSTLKIQPAELGDSAMYLCASSSGVRTGELFFGEGSRLTVL.

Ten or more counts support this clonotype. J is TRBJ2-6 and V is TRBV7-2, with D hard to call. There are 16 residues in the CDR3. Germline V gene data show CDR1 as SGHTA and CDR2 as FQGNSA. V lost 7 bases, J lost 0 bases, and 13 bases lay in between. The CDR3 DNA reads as TGTGCCAGCACCCCGCAGTCGGCCTCTGGGGCCAACGTCCTGACTTTC. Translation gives CASTPQSASGANVLTF.

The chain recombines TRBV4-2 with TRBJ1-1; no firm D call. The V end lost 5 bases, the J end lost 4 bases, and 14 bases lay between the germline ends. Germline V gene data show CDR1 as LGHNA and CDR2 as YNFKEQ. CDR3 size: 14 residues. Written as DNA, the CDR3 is TGTGCCAGCAGCGAAGCAGGAACAGCCACTGAAGCTTTCTTT. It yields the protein CASSEAGTATEAFF.

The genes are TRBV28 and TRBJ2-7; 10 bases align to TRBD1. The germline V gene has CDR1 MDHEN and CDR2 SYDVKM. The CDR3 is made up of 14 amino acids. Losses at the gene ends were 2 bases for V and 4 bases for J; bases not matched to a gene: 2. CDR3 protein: CASSLRTGGYEQYV. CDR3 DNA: TGTGCCAGCAGTTTACGGACAGGGGGTTACGAGCAGTACGTC.

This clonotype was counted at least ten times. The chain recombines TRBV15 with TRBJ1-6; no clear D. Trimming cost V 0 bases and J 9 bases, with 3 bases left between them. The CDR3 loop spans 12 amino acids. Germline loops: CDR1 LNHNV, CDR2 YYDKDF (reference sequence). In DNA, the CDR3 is TGTGCCACCAGCAGAGATCTTTCACCCCTCCACTTT. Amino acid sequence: CATSRDLSPLHF.

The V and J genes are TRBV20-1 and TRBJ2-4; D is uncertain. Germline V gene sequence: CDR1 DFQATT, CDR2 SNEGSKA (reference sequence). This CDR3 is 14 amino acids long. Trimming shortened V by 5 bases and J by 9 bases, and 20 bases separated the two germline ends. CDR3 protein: CSAAPSTVDGIQYF. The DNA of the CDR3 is TGCAGTGCTGCCCCTAGTACGGTTGATGGCATTCAGTACTTC.

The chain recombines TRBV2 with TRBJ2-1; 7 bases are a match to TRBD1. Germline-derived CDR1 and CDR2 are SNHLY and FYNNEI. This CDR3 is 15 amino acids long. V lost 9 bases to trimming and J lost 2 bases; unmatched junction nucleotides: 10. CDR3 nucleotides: TGTGCCAGTTTAAGGGGGCCTACACCCTACAATGAGCAGTTCTTC. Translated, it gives CASLRGPTPYNEQFF.